The 30 T cell receptor beta chains reported below all come from one sample, sequenced in a study of blood T cells in healthy people across ages. The use of a sample-barcoded 5' primer and a J-beta primer mix characterized a second PCR of roughly 7 to 11 cycles. Via MiXCR, TCRdb re-called the 5' RACE reads, giving one row per CDR3 protein. The table lists approximately 800,000 distinct CDR3 sequences, approximately 67% of them singletons. The specimen was blood. The receptors originated from a man between 25 and 39 years old in good health.

The CDR3 here is CSVDGGDGIGELFF. CDR3 nucleotide sequence: TGCAGCGTTGACGGGGGGGATGGAATCGGGGAGCTGTTTTTT. The gene calls are TRBV29-1 and TRBJ2-2; 8 nucleotides align to TRBD2. The germline gives CDR1 SQVTM, CDR2 ANQGSEA. Unmatched junction bases numbered 7, after V lost 3 bases and J lost 7 bases. The CDR3 runs 14 residues.

This chain uses TRBV7-2 with TRBJ2-7; 7 positions agree with TRBD2. The J call is in doubt because the DNA end fits TRBJ2-5 better. Germline assignment: CDR1 SGHTA and CDR2 FQGNSA. The CDR3 contains 14 residues. CDR3 DNA sequence: TGTGCCAGCAGCTTAGGGGTCGGGAGGGAGACCCAGTACTTC. It translates to CASSLGVGRETQYF.

This chain joins TRBV15 and TRBJ2-4; D call uncertain. The J call may not be correct, given that the DNA end is closer to TRBJ2-5. The germline V gene has CDR1 LNHNV and CDR2 YYDKDF (reference sequence). The CDR3 has 13 amino acids. The CDR3 reads CATTPVGQETQYF. In nucleotides, the CDR3 is TGTGCCACCACGCCGGTCGGCCAAGAGACCCAGTACTTC.

The chain employs TRBV7-2 and TRBJ2-7; 10 bases fit TRBD2. The CDR3 runs 14 residues. The germline V gene encodes CDR1 SGHTA and CDR2 FQGNSA. V gave up 5 bases and J gave up 10 bases; unmatched junction bases: 11. Written as DNA, the CDR3 is TGTGCCAGCAGCCGGCCTAGCGGGGGTGTAGCCCAGTACTTC. It yields the protein CASSRPSGGVAQYF.

V usage is TRBV6-6 and J usage is TRBJ1-6, with unresolved D. CDR3 length: 15 residues. V gave up 2 bases and J gave up 3 bases, with 8 bases separating them. In germline, CDR1 is MNHNY, CDR2 SVGAGI (reference sequence). For the CDR3, the DNA is TGTGCCAGCAGTTACGATTCCTTCTATAATTCACCCCTCCACTTT. Amino acids: CASSYDSFYNSPLHF.

The chain is built from TRBV29-1 and TRBJ2-4; 10 nucleotides agree with TRBD1. The closer fit of TRBJ2-7 to the DNA end suggests the J call may be wrong. CDR1 and CDR2 (germline): SQVTM, ANQGSEA. The CDR3 consists of 14 residues. The CDR3, as DNA: TGCAGCGTTGTCGGGACAGGGGTTTCCTACGAGCAGTACTTC. This codes for CSVVGTGVSYEQYF.

The chain combines TRBV9 with TRBJ2-7; tentative D call: TRBD1 (6 bases). In germline, CDR1 is SGDLS, CDR2 YYNGEE. The CDR3 is 15 residues long. V lost 0 bases, J lost 2 bases, and 12 bases lay in between. The CDR3 nucleotides read TGTGCCAGCAGCGTAGCGCCAGGGGATACCTACGAGCAGTACTTC. It yields the protein CASSVAPGDTYEQYF.

This chain links TRBV25-1 with TRBJ2-3; weak D call: TRBD2 (7 bases). CDR3 length: 15 residues. Trimming pared 2 bases from V and 1 base from J, leaving 10 bases between. CDR1 and CDR2 (germline): MGHDK, SYGVNS. The CDR3 DNA reads as TGTGCCAGCAGTGAACGCGGGGGCCGCACAGATACGCAGTATTTT. Its translation is CASSERGGRTDTQYF.

V and J are TRBV20-1 and TRBJ2-5; D possibly corresponds to TRBD2 (7 bases). Germline-derived CDR1 and CDR2 are DFQATT and SNEGSKA (reference sequence). Deletions cut 5 bases from V and 2 bases from J, with 12 bases between. CDR3 length: 13 amino acids. The CDR3 DNA sequence: TGCAGTGCTCCCGGGGGGCCGCAAGAGACCCAGTACTTC. Translated: CSAPGGPQETQYF.

The gene calls are TRBV3-1 and TRBJ1-2, with 9 bases identical to TRBD1. Looked up from germline, CDR1 is LGHDT and CDR2 is YNNKEL (reference sequence). V shed 4 bases and J 3 bases; nucleotides not matched to a gene: 9. The CDR3 is 16 amino acids. CDR3 in DNA: TGTGCCAGCAGCCGTACAGGGGGCTCGCCCCACTATGGCTACACCTTC. Residues: CASSRTGGSPHYGYTF.

This clonotype was observed a few times. The genes are TRBV7-2 and TRBJ2-3; no reliable D call. V lost 2 bases, J lost 6 bases, and 12 bases lay in between. This CDR3 contains 14 residues. Germline V CDR1 and CDR2: SGHTA, FQGNSA. The chain's CDR3 is CASSLTDRLDTQYF. The DNA for the CDR3 is TGTGCCAGCAGCTTAACAGACCGCCTCGATACGCAGTATTTT.

The V and J genes are TRBV20-1 and TRBJ2-4; 13 bases map to TRBD2. The CDR3 contains 16 residues. Germline V gives CDR1 DFQATT, CDR2 SNEGSKA (reference sequence). Losses at the gene ends were 4 bases for V and 13 bases for J; bases not matched to a gene: 16. The CDR3 coding sequence is TGCAGTGCTATGAAGACTAGCGGGGGGCTCTTCGGGGAGCAGTACTTC. Encoded protein: CSAMKTSGGLFGEQYF.

V is TRBV4-2 and J is TRBJ2-3; no definite D call. Germline CDR1 and CDR2: LGHNA and YNFKEQ. V was cut by 7 bases and J by 1 base, with 9 bases left in between. There are 13 residues in the CDR3. For the CDR3, the DNA is TGTGCCAGCAAAGACCCAGGCACAGATACGCAGTATTTT. Encoded protein: CASKDPGTDTQYF.

The chain couples TRBV27 to TRBJ2-7; TRBD1 agrees at 7 bases. Germline CDR1 MNHEY, CDR2 SMNVEV (reference sequence). The CDR3 has 14 residues. Trimming at V came to 5 bases and at J to 0 bases, leaving 4 bases not matched to a gene. The CDR3 DNA reads TGTGCCAGCAGTATACAGGGGAGCTCCTACGAGCAGTACTTC. Encoded protein: CASSIQGSSYEQYF.

The chain joins TRBV7-9 to TRBJ1-1; D possibly corresponds to TRBD1 (5 bases). The CDR3 is made up of 14 amino acids. V lost 1 base and J lost 4, with 10 bases in between. Germline assignment: CDR1 SEHNR and CDR2 FQNEAQ (reference sequence). This CDR3 is CASSLGSGTTEAFF. The CDR3 region has the DNA TGTGCCAGCAGCTTAGGGTCAGGGACCACTGAAGCTTTCTTT.

V usage is TRBV7-2 and J usage is TRBJ2-7; no reliable D call. Germline CDR1 SGHTA, CDR2 FQGNSA. The germline V and J ends were trimmed by 11 bases and 2 bases, with 19 bases remaining between them. This CDR3 is built from 14 residues. This chain's CDR3 is CAPRSGVPPYEQYF. In DNA form, the CDR3 reads TGTGCCCCCCGGAGTGGGGTACCTCCCTACGAGCAGTACTTC.

This chain links TRBV24-1 with TRBJ2-7; 7 bases match TRBD1. Germline loops: CDR1 KGHDR, CDR2 SFDVKD. This CDR3 has 12 residues. With V trimmed by 9 bases and J by 3 bases, 4 bases remained unmatched. CDR3 region: CATEGQSYEQYF. The CDR3 bases are TGTGCCACCGAGGGACAGAGCTACGAGCAGTACTTC.

The chain is built from TRBV20-1 and TRBJ2-7; TRBD1 matches 8 bases. CDR1 and CDR2 (germline): DFQATT, SNEGSKA (reference sequence). J gave up 3 bases and V 5 bases, and 12 bases lay outside the gene matches. The CDR3 spans 15 residues. DNA of the CDR3: TGCAGTGCTTCCTTAGGACAGGGCGGGGTCTACGAGCAGTACTTC. Encoded protein: CSASLGQGGVYEQYF.

This sequence joins TRBV6-6 and TRBJ2-5; TRBD2 aligns across 9 bases. Germline V gene sequence: CDR1 MNHNY, CDR2 SVGAGI (reference sequence). The CDR3 length is 13 residues. With V trimmed by 8 bases and J by 5 bases, 6 bases remained unmatched. CDR3 sequence: CASAAGGLETQYF. CDR3 bases: TGTGCCAGCGCCGCGGGGGGGCTTGAGACCCAGTACTTC.

This clonotype showed up just once. The rearrangement links TRBV7-2 to TRBJ2-7, with unresolved D. This CDR3 is 12 amino acids long. The V and J ends lost 5 bases and 1 base respectively, with 6 bases between them. Germline assignment: CDR1 SGHTA and CDR2 FQGNSA. For the CDR3, the DNA is TGTGCCAGCAGCCCCTGGTCCTACGAGCAGTACTTC. Residues: CASSPWSYEQYF.

The rearrangement uses TRBV12-3 or TRBV12-4 and TRBJ2-4; 9 bases fit TRBD2. The DNA end is a closer match to TRBJ2-7, so the J assignment may be wrong. The CDR3 spans 15 residues. Written as DNA, the CDR3 is TGTGCCAGCAGCAGATGGACTAGCGCCATGGGCGAGCAGTACTTC. Translating gives CASSRWTSAMGEQYF.

This clonotype was detected only once. This sequence joins TRBV6-2 or TRBV6-3 and TRBJ1-2; TRBD1 aligns across 8 bases. The CDR3 contains 15 residues. Germline V gene sequence: CDR1 MNHEY, CDR2 SVGEGT. After removal of 4 bases from V and 8 bases from J, the junction contained 12 bases not matched to a gene. In DNA form, the CDR3 reads TGTGCCAGCAGTTCTTCCCCGGACAGGGCGAGGGGCTACACCTTC. Translating it yields CASSSSPDRARGYTF.

This CDR3 reads CASSSPRRGYLTDTQYF. In DNA form, the CDR3 reads TGTGCCAGCAGCTCCCCCCGCAGGGGATACCTCACAGATACGCAGTATTTT. The chain is built from TRBV7-9 and TRBJ2-3; tentative D call: TRBD1 (6 bases). The CDR3 totals 17 residues. Germline V gene data show CDR1 as SEHNR and CDR2 as FQNEAQ (reference sequence). V shed 4 bases and J shed 2 bases, with 19 bases lying between them.

On this clonotype itself: One end of the junction is discordant with germline, which a read error may explain. The chain joins TRBV6-6 to TRBJ1-2, with unresolved D. Looked up from germline, CDR1 is MNHNY and CDR2 is SVGAGI (reference sequence). This CDR3 is built from 13 residues. For the CDR3, the DNA is TGTGCCGGCAGTCCCACTAGCGACTATGGCTACACCTTC. It specifies CAGSPTSDYGYTF.

This clonotype was seen a few times. The chain employs TRBV10-3 and TRBJ2-3; no firm D call. This CDR3 spans 15 amino acids. Germline assignment: CDR1 ENHRY and CDR2 SYGVKD. The V end lost 0 bases, the J end lost 5 bases, and 12 bases lay between the germline ends. The CDR3 loop is CAISESQSRLDTQYF. The CDR3 DNA follows: TGTGCCATCAGTGAGTCGCAGTCCCGTCTAGATACGCAGTATTTT.

This clonotype has a single count. This chain connects TRBV12-3 or TRBV12-4 to TRBJ2-6; D assignment may be TRBD1 or TRBD2 (5 bases each). The CDR3 has 14 residues. V was pared by 8 bases and J by 0 bases, with 8 bases between. The DNA of the CDR3 is TGTGCCAGCGGGACGGCCTCTGGGGCCAACGTCCTGACTTTC. Translation gives CASGTASGANVLTF.

The chain links TRBV20-1 to TRBJ2-4; 9 bases match TRBD2. The tail of the sequence fits TRBJ2-5 better, so the J call may be wrong. Germline lookup yields CDR1 DFQATT and CDR2 SNEGSKA (reference sequence). CDR3 length: 14 amino acids. The CDR3 sequence is CSASRGLAGETQYF. Here the CDR3 DNA reads TGCAGTGCTAGTCGGGGACTAGCTGGAGAGACCCAGTACTTC.

The chain uses TRBV7-2 and TRBJ2-1, with 9 positions matching TRBD2. With V trimmed by 5 bases and J by 0 bases, 8 bases remained unmatched. Germline V gives CDR1 SGHTA, CDR2 FQGNSA. The CDR3 is 17 amino acids. The CDR3 spells CASSTPSGTRSYNEQFF. The CDR3 DNA is TGTGCCAGCAGCACCCCTAGCGGGACACGCTCCTACAATGAGCAGTTCTTC.

This clonotype was picked up many times. This clone may be a read error of a much larger clone one base away. The chain uses TRBV27 and TRBJ1-2; 8 bases align to TRBD1. Germline CDR1 reads MNHEY; CDR2 reads SMNVEV (reference sequence). V shed 5 bases, J shed 6 bases, and the junction held 5 bases outside the gene matches. The CDR3 runs 13 residues. CDR3 in amino acids: CASSVPGGNGYTF. The CDR3 region has the DNA TGTGCCAGCAGTGTCCCAGGGGGCAATGGCTACACCTTC.

A remark on this clonotype: Relative to the germline gene, one junction end is altered; a read error may explain this. V is TRBV3-1 and J is TRBJ2-4; possibly TRBD2 for D (5 bases). Germline values: CDR1 LGHDT, CDR2 YNNKEL (reference sequence). The CDR3 contains 16 residues. Written as DNA, the CDR3 is TGTGCCAGCAGTCAAGCAGCCGGGATAGCCAAAAACATTCAGTACTTC. Amino acids: CASSQAAGIAKNIQYF.